This entry features one TCR beta chain sequence. Produced via immunoSEQ multiplex PCR; TCRdb's table is partial and in-frame only. Here the sample spans around 2.5 million clones, 93% being singletons. This sample is drawn from a study of shared clonotypes between healthy human individuals. V was clipped by 3 bases and J by 5 bases, with 16 bases between them. The CDR3 extends over 15 amino acids. Germline CDR1 and CDR2: SGHRS and YFSETQ. This receptor was obtained from a man between 18 and 35 years old in good health. Some clones in this sample may be carry-over from other donors' samples. Sequencing input: naive CD4+ T cells from PBMCs. Subset reported: CD45RA+ positively selected. V usage is TRBV5-1 and J usage is TRBJ2-3; the D is unclear. For the CDR3, the DNA is TGCGCCAGCAGCTCCCGCCCCAAAGCCAAAGATACGCAGTATTTT. It yields the protein CASSSRPKAKDTQYF.